A selection of T cell receptor beta chains follows, all from one sample in a study of OX40 agonist ivuxolimab in advanced cancers. This table comes from immunoSEQ multiplex PCR, and its TCRdb copy is limited to in-frame clones, with some not included. This sample has tens of thousands of clones, with 70% to 90% found just once. The sequencing used CD4+ or CD8+ T cells sorted from blood, collected in a trial of the OX40 agonist ivuxolimab. Receptor source: an adult with an advanced solid tumor such as melanoma, head and neck, liver or kidney cancer. Each CDR3 is given with its conserved first and last residue.

V gene,J gene,CDR3 protein
TRBV5-1,TRBJ1-2,CASSFRTGEGYTF
TRBV7-6,TRBJ2-3,CASSPETGGFTDTQYF
TRBV5-5,TRBJ2-1,CASSPAGGPNNEQFF
TRBV7-2,TRBJ2-7,CASSHQAGRVDEQYF
TRBV27,TRBJ2-4,CASSSVQGAAKNIQYF
TRBV18,TRBJ2-6,CASSPTQGAGGANVLTF
TRBV7-2,TRBJ1-2,CASSLVQGVGYGYTF
TRBV5-1,TRBJ1-2,CASSLGQGFGYTF
TRBV5-6,TRBJ1-1,CASSFGTTTEAFF
TRBV6-5,TRBJ2-1,CASSYGNEQFF
TRBV7-9,TRBJ1-1,CASSLRQAATEAFF
TRBV19,TRBJ1-5,CASSIGQGRNRNQPQHF
TRBV7-2,TRBJ2-5,CASSLDGRRETQYF
TRBV6-1,TRBJ2-2,CASSGGLAEGTGELFF
TRBV25-1,TRBJ2-7,CASSELGTGEDEQYF
TRBV9,TRBJ2-5,CASSVGGQGRQTQYF
TRBV11-2,TRBJ2-1,CASSLVPGGRVEQFF
TRBV9,TRBJ1-4,CASSVGGLSTMREKLFF
TRBV10-3,TRBJ2-5,CAISPSWKKETQYF
TRBV18,TRBJ2-7,CASSPARVYEQYF
TRBV19,TRBJ1-1,CASSPPRGGRENTEAFF
TRBV7-2,TRBJ2-7,CASSFPKGYEQYF
TRBV27,TRBJ2-1,CASKSLGGDSYNEQFF
TRBV27,TRBJ2-7,CASSLSRVLIYEQYF
TRBV5-1,TRBJ2-7,CASSTTVGRGHEQYF
TRBV5-1,TRBJ1-2,CASSLIQGGFYGYTF
TRBV6-4,TRBJ2-1,CASSVIGGGEQFF
TRBV19,TRBJ1-2,CASSQDRAYNYGYTF
TRBV7-2,TRBJ1-5,CASSLIDAAGPQHF
TRBV5-1,TRBJ2-2,CASSLRGGPSNTGELFF
TRBV7-9,TRBJ1-3,CASSLRVSGNTIYF
TRBV5-4,TRBJ1-1,CASSSRTGIGTEAFF
TRBV7-2,TRBJ2-3,CASSSRGRSYPGDTQYF
TRBV2,TRBJ1-1,CASSIRQEPWDTEAFF
TRBV2,TRBJ2-7,CASSGQGTMPYEQYF
TRBV11-2,TRBJ2-7,CASGHLLDRAQYEQYF
TRBV19,TRBJ2-7,CASSIGDGDYEQYF
TRBV5-1,TRBJ1-6,CASSLGGSSPLHF
TRBV7-8,TRBJ1-1,CASSYPGGRNTEAFF
TRBV7-9,TRBJ2-1,CASSSRLAGTFNEQFF
TRBV7-8,TRBJ1-2,CASSLLKGGRLHGYTF
TRBV7-9,TRBJ2-3,CASSLGDHTDTQYF
TRBV4-1,TRBJ1-5,CASSQAGNQPQHF
TRBV6-5,TRBJ2-7,CASSPHIAREGEQYF
TRBV19,TRBJ1-5,CASGPIDRKDQPQHF
TRBV19,TRBJ1-2,CASSPGRSRDGYTF
TRBV29-1,TRBJ1-4,CSVAGQNNEKLFF
TRBV19,TRBJ1-1,CGHGTAVEAFF
TRBV18,TRBJ1-2,CASSLTRDLPGGYGYTF
TRBV5-5,TRBJ2-7,CASSPRLAGGYEQYF
TRBV6-5,TRBJ1-2,CASSYLGGTTGYTF
TRBV11-2,TRBJ1-1,CASNAGTHTEAFF
TRBV6-1,TRBJ2-1,CASSGTGGLYNEQFF